The clone carrying this T cell receptor (beta chain) has a single count. What it binds is unknown. V lost 7 bases and J lost 4, with 16 bases in between. This CDR3 comprises 14 residues. CDR1 is SQVTM, CDR2 ANQGSEA, per germline. These data belong to a study of CD8 T cells in Susac syndrome. Whole-study findings and limits: The study's TCR sequencing and HLA analysis drew on a certain number of individuals. That number was acknowledged as relatively small.

A quantity of about 0.45 to 1 ug RNA underwent reverse transcription using random hexamers. An immunoSEQ multiplex PCR generated amplified TCR beta CDR3 products spanning 54 Vbeta and 13 Jbeta. TCRdb called the immunoSEQ multiplex PCR reads again in MiXCR, with one record for every CDR3 protein. The sample contains 200,000 or so distinct CDR3 sequences, over 90% of which appear only once. Sequencing of TCR beta, carried out with a high-throughput approach, was applied to CD8+ and CD4+ T cells from the blood. TEMRA cells were FACS-enriched, with CD8+ and CD4+ T cells isolated negatively. This TCR was recovered from a human donor with multiple sclerosis. The source material was CD4+ T cells from PBMCs. The rearrangement joins TRBV29-1 to TRBJ2-2; unclear D gene. The chain's CDR3 is CSGSGPSGTGELFF. CDR3 in DNA: TGCAGCGGATCCGGGCCCTCGGGCACCGGGGAGCTGTTTTTT.